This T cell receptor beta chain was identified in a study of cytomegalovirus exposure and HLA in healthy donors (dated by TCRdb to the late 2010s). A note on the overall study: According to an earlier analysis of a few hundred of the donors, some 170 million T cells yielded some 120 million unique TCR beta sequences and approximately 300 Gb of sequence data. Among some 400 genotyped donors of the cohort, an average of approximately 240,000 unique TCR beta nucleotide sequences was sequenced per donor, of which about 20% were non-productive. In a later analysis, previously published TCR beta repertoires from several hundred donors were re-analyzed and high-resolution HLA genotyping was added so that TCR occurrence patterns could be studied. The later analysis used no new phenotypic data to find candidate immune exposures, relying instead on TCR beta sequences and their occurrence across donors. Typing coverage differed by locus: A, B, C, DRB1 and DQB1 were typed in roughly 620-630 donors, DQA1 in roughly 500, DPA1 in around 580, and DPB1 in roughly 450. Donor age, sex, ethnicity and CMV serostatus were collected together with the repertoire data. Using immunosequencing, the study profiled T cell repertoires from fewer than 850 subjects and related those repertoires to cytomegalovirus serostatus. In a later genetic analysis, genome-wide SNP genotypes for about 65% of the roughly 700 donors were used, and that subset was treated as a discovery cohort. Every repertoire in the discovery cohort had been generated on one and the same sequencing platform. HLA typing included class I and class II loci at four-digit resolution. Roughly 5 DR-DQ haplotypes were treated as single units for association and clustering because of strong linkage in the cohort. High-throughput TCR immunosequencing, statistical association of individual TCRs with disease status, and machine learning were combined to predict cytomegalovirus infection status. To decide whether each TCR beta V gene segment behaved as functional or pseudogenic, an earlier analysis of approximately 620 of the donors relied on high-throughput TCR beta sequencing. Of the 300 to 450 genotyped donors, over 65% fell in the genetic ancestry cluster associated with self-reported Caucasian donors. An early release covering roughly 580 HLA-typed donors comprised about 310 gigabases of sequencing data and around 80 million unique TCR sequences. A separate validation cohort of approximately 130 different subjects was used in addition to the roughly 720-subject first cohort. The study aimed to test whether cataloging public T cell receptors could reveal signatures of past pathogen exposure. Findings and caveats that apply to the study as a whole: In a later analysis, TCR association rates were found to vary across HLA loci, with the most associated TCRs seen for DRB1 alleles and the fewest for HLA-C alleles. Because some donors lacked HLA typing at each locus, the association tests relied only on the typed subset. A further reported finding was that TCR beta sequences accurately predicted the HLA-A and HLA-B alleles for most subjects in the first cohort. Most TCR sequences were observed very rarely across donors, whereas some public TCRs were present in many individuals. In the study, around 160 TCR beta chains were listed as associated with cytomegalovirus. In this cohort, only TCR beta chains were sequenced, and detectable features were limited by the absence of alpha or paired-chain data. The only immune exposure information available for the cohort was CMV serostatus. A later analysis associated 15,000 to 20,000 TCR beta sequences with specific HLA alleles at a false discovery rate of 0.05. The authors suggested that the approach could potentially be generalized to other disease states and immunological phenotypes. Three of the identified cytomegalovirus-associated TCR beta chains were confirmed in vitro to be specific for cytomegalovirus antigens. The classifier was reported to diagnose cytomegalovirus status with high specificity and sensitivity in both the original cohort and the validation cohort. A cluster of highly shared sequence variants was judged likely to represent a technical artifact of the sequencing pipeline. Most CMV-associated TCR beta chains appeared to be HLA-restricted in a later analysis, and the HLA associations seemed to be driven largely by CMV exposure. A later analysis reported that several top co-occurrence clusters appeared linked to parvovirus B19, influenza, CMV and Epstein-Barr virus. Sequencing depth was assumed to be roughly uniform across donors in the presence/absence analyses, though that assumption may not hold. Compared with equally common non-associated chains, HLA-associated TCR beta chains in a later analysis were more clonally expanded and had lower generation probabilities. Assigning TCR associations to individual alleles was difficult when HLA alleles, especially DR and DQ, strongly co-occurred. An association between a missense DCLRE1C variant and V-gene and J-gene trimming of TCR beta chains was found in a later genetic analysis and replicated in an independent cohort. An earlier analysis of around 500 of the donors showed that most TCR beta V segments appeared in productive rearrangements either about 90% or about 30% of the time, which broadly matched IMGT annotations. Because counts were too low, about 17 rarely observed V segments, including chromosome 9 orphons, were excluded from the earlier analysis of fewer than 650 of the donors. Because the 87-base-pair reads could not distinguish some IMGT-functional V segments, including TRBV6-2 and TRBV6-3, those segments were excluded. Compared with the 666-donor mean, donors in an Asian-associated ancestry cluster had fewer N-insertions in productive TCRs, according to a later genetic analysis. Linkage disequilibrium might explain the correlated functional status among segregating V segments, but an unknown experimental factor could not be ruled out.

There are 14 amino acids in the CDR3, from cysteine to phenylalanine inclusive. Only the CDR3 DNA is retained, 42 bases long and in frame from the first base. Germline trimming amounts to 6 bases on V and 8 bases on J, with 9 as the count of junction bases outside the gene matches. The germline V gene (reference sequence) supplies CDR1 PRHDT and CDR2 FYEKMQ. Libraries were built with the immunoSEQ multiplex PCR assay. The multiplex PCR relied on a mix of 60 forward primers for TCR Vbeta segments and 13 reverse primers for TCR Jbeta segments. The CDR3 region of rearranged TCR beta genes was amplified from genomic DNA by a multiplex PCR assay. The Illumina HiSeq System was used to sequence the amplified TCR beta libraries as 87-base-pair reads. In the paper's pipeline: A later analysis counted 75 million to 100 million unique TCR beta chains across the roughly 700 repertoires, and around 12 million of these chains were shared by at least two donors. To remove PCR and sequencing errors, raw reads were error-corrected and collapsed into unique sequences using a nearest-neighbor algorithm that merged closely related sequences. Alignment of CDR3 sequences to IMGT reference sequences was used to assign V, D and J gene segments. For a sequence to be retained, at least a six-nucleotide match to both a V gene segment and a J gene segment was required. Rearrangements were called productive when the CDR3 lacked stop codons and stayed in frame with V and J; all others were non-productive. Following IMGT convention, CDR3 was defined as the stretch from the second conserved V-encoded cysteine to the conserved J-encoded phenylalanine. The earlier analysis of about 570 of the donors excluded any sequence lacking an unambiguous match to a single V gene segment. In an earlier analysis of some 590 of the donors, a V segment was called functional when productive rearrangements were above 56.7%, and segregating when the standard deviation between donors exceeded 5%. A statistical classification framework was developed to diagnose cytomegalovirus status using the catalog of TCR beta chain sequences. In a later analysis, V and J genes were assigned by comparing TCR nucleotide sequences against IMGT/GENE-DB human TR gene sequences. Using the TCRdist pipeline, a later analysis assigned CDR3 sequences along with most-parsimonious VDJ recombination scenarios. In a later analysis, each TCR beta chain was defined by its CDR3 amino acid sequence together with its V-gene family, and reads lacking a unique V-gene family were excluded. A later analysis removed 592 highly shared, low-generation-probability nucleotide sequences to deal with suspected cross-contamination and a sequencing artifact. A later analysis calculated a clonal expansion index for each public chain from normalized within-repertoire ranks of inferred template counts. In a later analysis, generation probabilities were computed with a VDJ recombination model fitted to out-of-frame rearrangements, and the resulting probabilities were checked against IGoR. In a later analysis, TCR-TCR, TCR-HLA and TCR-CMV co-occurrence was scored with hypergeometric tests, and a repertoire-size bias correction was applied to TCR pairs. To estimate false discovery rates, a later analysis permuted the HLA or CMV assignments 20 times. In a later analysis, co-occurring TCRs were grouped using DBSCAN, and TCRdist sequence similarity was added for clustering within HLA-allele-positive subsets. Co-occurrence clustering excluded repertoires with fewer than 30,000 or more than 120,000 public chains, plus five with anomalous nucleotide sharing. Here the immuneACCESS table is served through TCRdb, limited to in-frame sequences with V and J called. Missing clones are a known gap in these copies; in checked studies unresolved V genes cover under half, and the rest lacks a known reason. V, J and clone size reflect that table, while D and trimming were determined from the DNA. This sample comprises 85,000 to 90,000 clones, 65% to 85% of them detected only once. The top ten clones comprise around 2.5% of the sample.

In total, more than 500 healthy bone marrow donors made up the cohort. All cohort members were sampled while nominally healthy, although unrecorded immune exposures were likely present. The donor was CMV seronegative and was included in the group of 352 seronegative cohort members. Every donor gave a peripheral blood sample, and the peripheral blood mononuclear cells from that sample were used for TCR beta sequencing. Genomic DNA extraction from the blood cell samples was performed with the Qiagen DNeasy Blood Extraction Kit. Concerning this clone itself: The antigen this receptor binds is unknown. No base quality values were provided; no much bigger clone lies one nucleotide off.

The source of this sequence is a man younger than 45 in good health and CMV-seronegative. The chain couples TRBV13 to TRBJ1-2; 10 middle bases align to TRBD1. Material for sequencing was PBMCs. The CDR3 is CASSLRQGAHGYTF. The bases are TGTGCCAGCAGTCTCCGACAGGGGGCTCACGGCTACACCTTC.